This T cell receptor beta chain was retrieved from a study of T cells after yellow fever vaccination. This clonotype was seen just once. The 5'RACE template-switching step produced TCR cDNA and added a universal primer site and UMIs. Via MiXCR, TCRdb re-called the 5' RACE reads, giving one row per CDR3 protein. The sample includes about 300,000 distinct CDR3 sequences, roughly 9% seen only once; the top ten take around 3.5%. Trimming removed 0 bases from V and 0 bases from J, with 12 bases in between. This CDR3 is built from 16 residues. Germline V gene data show CDR1 as SGHRS and CDR2 as YFSETQ. V gene TRBV5-1 combines with J gene TRBJ1-2; possibly TRBD1 for D (5 bases). The sample consisted of CD4+ T cells sorted from PBMCs, taken 5 days after the yellow fever booster vaccination. This receptor was identified in a young man who received the YFV17D yellow fever vaccine. CDR3 residues: CASSLGGTSTNYGYTF. CDR3 sequence (DNA): TGCGCCAGCAGCTTGGGGGGCACATCTACTAACTATGGCTACACCTTC.